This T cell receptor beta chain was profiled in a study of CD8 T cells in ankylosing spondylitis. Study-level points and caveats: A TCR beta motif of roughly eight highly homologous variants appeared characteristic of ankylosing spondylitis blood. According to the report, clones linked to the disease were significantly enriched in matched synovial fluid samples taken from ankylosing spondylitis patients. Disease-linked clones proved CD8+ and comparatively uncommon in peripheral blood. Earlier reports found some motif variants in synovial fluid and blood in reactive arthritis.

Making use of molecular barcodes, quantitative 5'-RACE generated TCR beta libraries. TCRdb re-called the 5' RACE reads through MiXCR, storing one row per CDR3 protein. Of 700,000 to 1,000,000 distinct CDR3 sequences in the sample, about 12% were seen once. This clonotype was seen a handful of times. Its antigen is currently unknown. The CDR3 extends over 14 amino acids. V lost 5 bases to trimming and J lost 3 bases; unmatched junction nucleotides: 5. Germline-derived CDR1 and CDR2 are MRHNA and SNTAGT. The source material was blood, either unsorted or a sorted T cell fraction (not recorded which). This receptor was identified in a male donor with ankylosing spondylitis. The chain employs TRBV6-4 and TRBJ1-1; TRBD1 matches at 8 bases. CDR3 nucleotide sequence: TGTGCCAGCAGTCCGACAGGGGCGGACACTGAAGCTTTCTTT. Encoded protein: CASSPTGADTEAFF.